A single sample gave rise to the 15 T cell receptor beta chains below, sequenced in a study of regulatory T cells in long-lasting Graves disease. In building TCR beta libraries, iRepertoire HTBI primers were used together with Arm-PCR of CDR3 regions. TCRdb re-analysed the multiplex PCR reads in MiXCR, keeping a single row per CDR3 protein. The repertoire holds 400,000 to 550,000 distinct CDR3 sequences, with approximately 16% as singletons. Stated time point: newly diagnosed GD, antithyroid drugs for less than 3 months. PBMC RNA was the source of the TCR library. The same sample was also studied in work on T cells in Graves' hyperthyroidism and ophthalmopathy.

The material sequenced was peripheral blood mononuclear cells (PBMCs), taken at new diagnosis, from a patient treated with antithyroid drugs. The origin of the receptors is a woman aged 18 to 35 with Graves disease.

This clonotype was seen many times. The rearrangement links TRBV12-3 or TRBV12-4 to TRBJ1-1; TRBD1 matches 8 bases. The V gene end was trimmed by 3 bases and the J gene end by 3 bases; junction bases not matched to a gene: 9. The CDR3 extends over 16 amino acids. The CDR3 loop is CASSFASGGLDTEAFF. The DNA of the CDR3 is TGTGCCAGCAGTTTCGCCTCAGGGGGCTTGGACACTGAAGCTTTCTTT.

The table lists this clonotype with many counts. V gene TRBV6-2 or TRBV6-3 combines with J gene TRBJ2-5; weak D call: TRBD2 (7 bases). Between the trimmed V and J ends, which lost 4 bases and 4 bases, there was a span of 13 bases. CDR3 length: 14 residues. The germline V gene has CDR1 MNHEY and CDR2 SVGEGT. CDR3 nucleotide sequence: TGTGCCAGCAGTTCTCCGGGGGGCGCAGAGACCCAGTACTTC. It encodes CASSSPGGAETQYF.

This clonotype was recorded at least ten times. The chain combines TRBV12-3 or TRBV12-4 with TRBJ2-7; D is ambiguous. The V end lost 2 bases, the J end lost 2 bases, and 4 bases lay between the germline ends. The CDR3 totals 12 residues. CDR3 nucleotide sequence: TGTGCCAGCAGTTTACGTCCCTACGAGCAGTACTTC. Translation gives CASSLRPYEQYF.

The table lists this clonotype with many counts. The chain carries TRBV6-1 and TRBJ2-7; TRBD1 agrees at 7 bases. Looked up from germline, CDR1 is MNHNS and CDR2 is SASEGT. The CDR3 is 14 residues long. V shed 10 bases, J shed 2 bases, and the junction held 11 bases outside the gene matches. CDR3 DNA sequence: TGTGCCACAACCAAACAGGGGCGACCCTACGAGCAGTACTTC. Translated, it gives CATTKQGRPYEQYF.

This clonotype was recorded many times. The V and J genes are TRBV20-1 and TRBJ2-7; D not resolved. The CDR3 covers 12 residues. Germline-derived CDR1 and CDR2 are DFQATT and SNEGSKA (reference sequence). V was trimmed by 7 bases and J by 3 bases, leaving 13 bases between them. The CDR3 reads CSGVPSGYEQYF. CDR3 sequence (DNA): TGCAGTGGCGTGCCGTCGGGCTACGAGCAGTACTTC.

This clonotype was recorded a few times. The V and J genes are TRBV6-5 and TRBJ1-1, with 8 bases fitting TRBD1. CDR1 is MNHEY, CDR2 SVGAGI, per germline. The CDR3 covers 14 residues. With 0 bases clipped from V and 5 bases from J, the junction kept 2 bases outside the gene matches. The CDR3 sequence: CASSYSRGLTEAFF. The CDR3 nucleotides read TGTGCCAGCAGTTACTCCAGGGGGCTGACTGAAGCTTTCTTT.

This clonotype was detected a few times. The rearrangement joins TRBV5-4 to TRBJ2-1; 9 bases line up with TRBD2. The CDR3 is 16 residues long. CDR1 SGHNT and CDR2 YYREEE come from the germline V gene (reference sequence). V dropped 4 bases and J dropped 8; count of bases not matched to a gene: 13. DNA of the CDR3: TGTGCCAGCAGCCCGGAGGTAGTAGCGGGAGTCCATGAGCAGTTCTTC. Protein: CASSPEVVAGVHEQFF.

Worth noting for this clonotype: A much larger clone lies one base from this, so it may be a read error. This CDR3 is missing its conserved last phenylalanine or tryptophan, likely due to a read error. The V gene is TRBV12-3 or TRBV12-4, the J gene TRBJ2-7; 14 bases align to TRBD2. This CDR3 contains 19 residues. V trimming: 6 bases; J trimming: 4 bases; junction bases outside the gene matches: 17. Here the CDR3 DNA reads TGTGCCAGCAGACCGGACATCACCGGGACTAGCGGGAGCTGGTACGAGCAGTACTCC. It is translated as CASRPDITGTSGSWYEQYS.

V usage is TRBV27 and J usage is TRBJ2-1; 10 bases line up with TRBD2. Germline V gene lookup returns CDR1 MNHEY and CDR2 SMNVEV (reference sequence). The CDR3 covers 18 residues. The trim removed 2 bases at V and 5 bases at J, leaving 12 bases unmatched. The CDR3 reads CASSLTPQAGGLDNEQFF. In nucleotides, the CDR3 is TGTGCCAGCAGTTTAACCCCCCAAGCGGGAGGGCTCGACAATGAGCAGTTCTTC.

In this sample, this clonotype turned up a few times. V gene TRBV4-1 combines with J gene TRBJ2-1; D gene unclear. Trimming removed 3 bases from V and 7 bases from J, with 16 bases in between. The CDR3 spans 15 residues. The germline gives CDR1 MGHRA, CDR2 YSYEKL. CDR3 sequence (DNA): TGCGCCAGCAGCCATTCATTTACCTTTTCGAATGAGCAGTTCTTC. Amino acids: CASSHSFTFSNEQFF.

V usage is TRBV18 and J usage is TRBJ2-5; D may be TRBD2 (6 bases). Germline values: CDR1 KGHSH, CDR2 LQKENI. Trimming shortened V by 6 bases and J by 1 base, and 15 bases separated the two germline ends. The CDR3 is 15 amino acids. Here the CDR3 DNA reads TGTGCCAGCTCGGCGTTTTCGGGAGTCCAAGAGACCCAGTACTTC. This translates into CASSAFSGVQETQYF. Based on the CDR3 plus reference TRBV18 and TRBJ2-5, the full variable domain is NAGVMQNPRHLVRRRGQEARLRCSPMKGHSHVYWYRQLPEEGLKFMVYLQKENIIDESGMPKERFSAEFPKEGPSILRIQQVVRGDSAAYFCASSAFSGVQETQYFGPGTRLLVL.

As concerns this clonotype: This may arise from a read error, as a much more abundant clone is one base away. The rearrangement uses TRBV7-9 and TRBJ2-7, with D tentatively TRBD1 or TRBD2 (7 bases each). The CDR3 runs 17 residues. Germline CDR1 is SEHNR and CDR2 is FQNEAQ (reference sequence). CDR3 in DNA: TGTGCCAGCACCCAGGGGGTGGCGGGAGTTCCCCACTACGAGCACTACTTC. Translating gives CASTQGVAGVPHYEHYF.

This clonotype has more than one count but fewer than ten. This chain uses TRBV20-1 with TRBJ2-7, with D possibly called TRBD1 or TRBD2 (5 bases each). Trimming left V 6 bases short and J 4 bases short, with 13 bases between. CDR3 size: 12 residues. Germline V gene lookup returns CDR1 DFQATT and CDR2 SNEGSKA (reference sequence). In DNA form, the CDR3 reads TGCAGTGCAGCAGAGGGGATATACGAGCAGTACTTC. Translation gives CSAAEGIYEQYF.

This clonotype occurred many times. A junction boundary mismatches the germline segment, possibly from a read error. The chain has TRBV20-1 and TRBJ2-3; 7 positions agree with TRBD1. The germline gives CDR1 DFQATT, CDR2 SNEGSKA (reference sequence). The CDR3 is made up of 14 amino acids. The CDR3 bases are TGCAGTGCGAGAGGACAGGTCCTCACAGATACGCAGTATTTT. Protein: CSARGQVLTDTQYF.

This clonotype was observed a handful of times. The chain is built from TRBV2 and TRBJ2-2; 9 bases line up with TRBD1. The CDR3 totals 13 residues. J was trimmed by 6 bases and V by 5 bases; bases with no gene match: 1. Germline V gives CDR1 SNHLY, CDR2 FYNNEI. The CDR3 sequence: CASSTGGSGELFF. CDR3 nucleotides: TGTGCCAGCAGTACAGGGGGCTCCGGGGAGCTGTTTTTT. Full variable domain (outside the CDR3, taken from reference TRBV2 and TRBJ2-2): EPEVTQTPSHQVTQMGQEVILRCVPISNHLYFYWYRQILGQKVEFLVSFYNNEISEKSEIFDDQFSVERPDGSNFTLKIRSTKLEDSAMYFCASSTGGSGELFFGEGSRLTVL.